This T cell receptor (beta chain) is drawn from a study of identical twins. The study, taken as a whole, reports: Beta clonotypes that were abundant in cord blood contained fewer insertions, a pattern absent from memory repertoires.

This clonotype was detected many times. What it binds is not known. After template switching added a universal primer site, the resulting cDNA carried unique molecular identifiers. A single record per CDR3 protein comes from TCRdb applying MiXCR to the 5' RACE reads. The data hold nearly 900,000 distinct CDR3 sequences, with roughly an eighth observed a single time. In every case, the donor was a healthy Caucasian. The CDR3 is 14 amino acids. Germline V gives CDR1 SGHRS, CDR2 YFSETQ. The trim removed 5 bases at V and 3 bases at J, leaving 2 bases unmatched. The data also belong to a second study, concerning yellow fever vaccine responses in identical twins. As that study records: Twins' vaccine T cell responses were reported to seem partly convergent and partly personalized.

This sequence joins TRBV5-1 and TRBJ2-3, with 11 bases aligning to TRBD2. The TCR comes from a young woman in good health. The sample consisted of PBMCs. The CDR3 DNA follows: TGCGCCAGCAGGCTAGCGGGAGGAACAGATACGCAGTATTTT. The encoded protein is CASRLAGGTDTQYF. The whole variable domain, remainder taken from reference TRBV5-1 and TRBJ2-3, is KAGVTQTPRYLIKTRGQQVTLSCSPISGHRSVSWYQQTPGQGLQFLFEYFSETQRNKGNFPGRFSGRQFSNSRSEMNVSTLELGDSALYLCASRLAGGTDTQYFGPGTRLTVL.